These 31 T cell receptor beta chains originate from one sample sequenced in a study of blood T cell repertoires in COVID-19. The protocol was immunoSEQ multiplex PCR, while the TCRdb copy is restricted to in-frame clones and leaves out a portion. The table has 50,000 to 75,000 clones, 60% to 80% seen once; the top ten hold about 22%. The source material was peripheral blood. These receptor sequences come from an elderly man with active or convalescent COVID-19.

The J gene is TRBJ2-1, the V gene TRBV24-1; a weak D match, TRBD1 (5 bases). The germline V and J ends were trimmed by 4 bases and 4 bases, with 13 bases remaining between them. Germline loops: CDR1 KGHDR, CDR2 SFDVKD. The CDR3 totals 15 residues. CDR3 loop: CATSDAQGIYNEQFF. In nucleotides, the CDR3 is TGTGCCACCAGTGACGCCCAGGGTATTTACAATGAGCAGTTCTTC.

The chain joins TRBV3-1 (or the pseudogene TRBV3-2) to TRBJ2-3, with TRBD1 matching 7 bases. This CDR3 has 15 amino acids. Per the germline V gene, CDR1 is LGHDT and CDR2 is YNNKEL (reference sequence). J was trimmed by 1 base and V by 2 bases; bases with no gene match: 3. The CDR3 DNA reads as TGTGCCAGCAGCCAATCCACAGGGGGCACAGATACGCAGTATTTT. Protein product: CASSQSTGGTDTQYF.

This clone was observed a single time. This chain uses TRBV9 with TRBJ2-7; D is undetermined. CDR1 and CDR2 (germline): SGDLS, YYNGEE. The CDR3 spans 13 residues. The germline V and J ends were trimmed by 0 bases and 3 bases, with 7 bases remaining between them. Here the CDR3 DNA reads TGTGCCAGCAGCGTAGGGCCCCTCTACGAGCAGTACTTC. Its translation: CASSVGPLYEQYF. The whole variable domain, remainder taken from reference TRBV9 and TRBJ2-7, is DSGVTQTPKHLITATGQRVTLRCSPRSGDLSVYWYQQSLDQGLQFLIQYYNGEERAKGNILERFSAQQFPDLHSELNLSSLELGDSALYFCASSVGPLYEQYFGPGTRLTVT.

V usage is TRBV18 and J usage is TRBJ2-7, with a possible D match to TRBD1 (6 bases). Germline CDR1 is KGHSH and CDR2 is LQKENI. V lost 0 bases to trimming and J lost 5 bases, with 14 bases between them. The CDR3 is made up of 15 amino acids. CDR3 bases: TGTGCCAGCTCACCACCGGGCAGGGGAGCCAACGAGCAGTACTTC. Its protein is CASSPPGRGANEQYF.

In this sample, this clone turned up a few times. V gene TRBV3-1 (or the pseudogene TRBV3-2) combines with J gene TRBJ1-2, with unresolved D. V shed 3 bases and J shed 12 bases, with 14 bases lying between them. From germline, CDR1 is LGHDT and CDR2 YNNKEL (reference sequence). CDR3 length: 12 residues. The CDR3 DNA is TGTGCCAGCAGCCATGCCGGTGAATATCACACCTTC. Residues: CASSHAGEYHTF.

V is TRBV7-3 and J is TRBJ2-1; 14 bases agree with TRBD2. This CDR3 contains 19 residues. Germline V gene data show CDR1 as SGHTA and CDR2 as FQGTGA. Germline trimming cut 6 bases from V and 5 bases from J; bases unmatched to any gene: 15. The CDR3 coding sequence is TGTGCCAGCAGTTTATCCCCGGGACTAGCGGGAGCGGTCAACAATGAGCAGTTCTTC. This sequence encodes CASSLSPGLAGAVNNEQFF. Supplemented by reference TRBV7-3 and TRBJ2-1, the full variable domain reads GAGVSQTPSNKVTEKGKYVELRCDPISGHTALYWYRQSLGQGPEFLIYFQGTGAADDSGLPNDRFFAVRPEGSVSTLKIQRTERGDSAVYLCASSLSPGLAGAVNNEQFFGPGTRLTVL.

The genes are TRBV9 and TRBJ2-6; no reliable D call. This CDR3 has 15 residues. Trimming pared 4 bases from V and 0 bases from J, leaving 8 bases between. Looked up from germline, CDR1 is SGDLS and CDR2 is YYNGEE. The CDR3 nucleotides are TGTGCCAGCAGCTCGCGCCCCTCTGGGGCCAACGTCCTGACTTTC. It encodes CASSSRPSGANVLTF.

The chain couples TRBV6-5 to TRBJ2-5; 11 nucleotides agree with TRBD1. The CDR3 totals 15 residues. The V and J ends lost 6 bases and 6 bases, in that order; junction bases with no gene match: 9. Germline assignment: CDR1 MNHEY and CDR2 SVGAGI. The CDR3 sequence is CASSNPGQGGQTQYF. CDR3 nucleotide sequence: TGTGCCAGCAGCAACCCGGGACAGGGGGGGCAGACCCAGTACTTC.

The genes are TRBV4-1 and TRBJ1-6; 7 bases align to TRBD1. Per germline, CDR1 MGHRA and CDR2 YSYEKL. This CDR3 is 16 amino acids long. The J segment lost 11 bases and the V segment lost 0 bases, leaving 10 bases of the junction unmatched. The chain's CDR3 is CASSQDFGTEFTPLHF. CDR3 nucleotide sequence: TGCGCCAGCAGCCAAGATTTTGGGACAGAATTCACACCCCTCCACTTT.

This sequence joins TRBV29-1 and TRBJ1-1; 9 positions match TRBD1. The CDR3 sequence is 12 residues long. Germline CDR1 SQVTM, CDR2 ANQGSEA. With 6 bases clipped from V and 4 bases from J, the junction kept 3 bases outside the gene matches. The CDR3 loop reads CSVGDRVTEAFF. DNA for the CDR3: TGCAGCGTAGGGGACAGGGTCACTGAAGCTTTCTTT.

This rearrangement joins TRBV19 to TRBJ1-5, with D possibly being TRBD1 (6 bases). The CDR3 covers 15 residues. Germline V gene lookup returns CDR1 LNHDA and CDR2 SQIVND (reference sequence). V shed 1 base and J shed 3 bases, with 10 bases lying between them. CDR3 in amino acids: CASSIGGGPNQPQHF. For the CDR3, the DNA is TGTGCCAGTAGTATAGGGGGGGGCCCCAATCAGCCCCAGCATTTT.

V usage is TRBV11-2 and J usage is TRBJ2-1, with TRBD2 identical over 8 bases. The CDR3 length is 16 residues. Germline-derived CDR1 and CDR2 are SGHAT and FQNNGV. The V gene end was trimmed by 5 bases and the J gene end by 3 bases; junction bases not matched to a gene: 9. CDR3 sequence reads: CASSARPAGDYNEQFF. CDR3 DNA: TGTGCCAGCAGCGCTCGGCCAGCGGGAGACTACAATGAGCAGTTCTTC.

The chain links TRBV10-2 to TRBJ2-1; no definite D call. With 8 bases removed from V and 5 bases from J, the gap between germline ends came to 13 bases. The CDR3 is made up of 13 amino acids. The germline V gene has CDR1 WSHSY and CDR2 SAAADI. This chain's CDR3 is CASSLVLDNEQFF. The CDR3 nucleotides read TGCGCCAGCTCTTTAGTGCTGGACAATGAGCAGTTCTTC.

CDR3 residues: CASSHRAGADYEQYF. DNA for the CDR3: TGTGCCAGCAGCCACCGAGCGGGAGCGGACTACGAGCAGTACTTC. V is TRBV7-2 and J is TRBJ2-7; 8 bases match TRBD2. J was trimmed by 3 bases and V by 5 bases; bases with no gene match: 9. The CDR3 is 15 residues long. Germline CDR1 reads SGHTA; CDR2 reads FQGNSA. The full variable domain, its missing parts supplied by reference TRBV7-2 and TRBJ2-7, is GAGVSQSPSNKVTEKGKDVELRCDPISGHTALYWYRQSLGQGLEFLIYFQGNSAPDKSGLPSDRFSAERTGGSVSTLTIQRTQQEDSAVYLCASSHRAGADYEQYFGPGTRLTVT.

The chain couples TRBV19 to TRBJ1-3; D may be TRBD1 (5 bases). This CDR3 comprises 18 residues. Germline V gene sequence: CDR1 LNHDA, CDR2 SQIVND (reference sequence). Trimming removed 7 bases at V and 0 bases at J, with 22 bases between. CDR3 DNA sequence: TGTGCCAGTACCAATACCATGACAGTGTTGGCCTCTGGAAACACCATATATTTT. It is translated as CASTNTMTVLASGNTIYF.

This chain joins TRBV2 and TRBJ1-3; D is ambiguous. This CDR3 region has 15 residues. V was cut by 0 bases and J by 13 bases, with 19 bases left in between. CDR1 SNHLY and CDR2 FYNNEI come from the germline V gene. DNA for the CDR3: TGTGCCAGCAGTGAAGCCTCGAATGAGCGGTCCCAAATATATTTT. As protein: CASSEASNERSQIYF.

This clone turned up a few times. This sequence joins TRBV2 and TRBJ1-3; TRBD1 might be the D (5 bases). This CDR3 is 14 amino acids long. Germline loops: CDR1 SNHLY, CDR2 FYNNEI. V lost 7 bases to trimming and J lost 3 bases, with 13 bases between them. This chain's CDR3 is CASNPRVFGNTIYF. The CDR3 bases are TGTGCCAGCAACCCCAGGGTATTTGGAAACACCATATATTTT. Drawing the rest from reference TRBV2 and TRBJ1-3, the complete variable domain is EPEVTQTPSHQVTQMGQEVILRCVPISNHLYFYWYRQILGQKVEFLVSFYNNEISEKSEIFDDQFSVERPDGSNFTLKIRSTKLEDSAMYFCASNPRVFGNTIYFGEGSWLTVV.

This sequence joins TRBV6-5 and TRBJ2-7; a possible D gene is TRBD1 (5 bases). Looked up from germline, CDR1 is MNHEY and CDR2 is SVGAGI. With 0 bases removed from V and 5 bases from J, the gap between germline ends came to 17 bases. There are 16 residues in the CDR3. The CDR3 DNA follows: TGTGCCAGCAGTTACTCGGGGCAGGCGACAATGAACGAGCAGTACTTC. Encoded protein: CASSYSGQATMNEQYF.

The rearrangement joins TRBV2 to TRBJ2-7; 7 positions agree with TRBD1. V was clipped by 5 bases and J by 4 bases; unmatched bases: 2. CDR3 size: 12 residues. Germline CDR1 and CDR2: SNHLY and FYNNEI. The CDR3 coding sequence is TGTGCCAGCAGTCTGGGACAGTACGAGCAGTACTTC. Amino acid sequence: CASSLGQYEQYF.

V and J are TRBV3-1 (or the pseudogene TRBV3-2) and TRBJ1-4; 8 nucleotides match TRBD1. CDR3 length: 15 residues. The V gene end was trimmed by 5 bases and the J gene end by 10 bases; junction bases not matched to a gene: 12. CDR1 is LGHDT, CDR2 YNNKEL, per germline (reference sequence). The CDR3 region has the DNA TGTGCCAGCAGCTTCCGACGGCAGGGGGCGAGAAAACTGTTTTTT. Translation gives CASSFRRQGARKLFF.

This chain links TRBV11-1 with TRBJ1-2; the match to TRBD1 covers 11 bases. There are 16 residues in the CDR3. The ends lost 2 bases at V and 5 bases at J; junction bases unmatched: 7. Germline-derived CDR1 and CDR2 are SGHAT and FQDESV (reference sequence). In DNA form, the CDR3 reads TGTGCCAGCAGCTTATTAAGGACAGGGGGCGCATATGGCTACACCTTC. Its translation is CASSLLRTGGAYGYTF.

The CDR3 sequence: CASSLAGQPGEVKYF. CDR3 coding DNA: TGTGCCAGCAGCTTAGCGGGACAGCCGGGGGAGGTGAAGTACTTC. V gene TRBV7-9 combines with J gene TRBJ2-7; perhaps TRBD1 as D (7 bases). Looked up from germline, CDR1 is SEHNR and CDR2 is FQNEAQ (reference sequence). CDR3 size: 15 residues. V lost 0 bases and J lost 11, with 20 bases in between. Complete variable domain (other parts from reference TRBV7-9 and TRBJ2-7): DTGVSQNPRHKITKRGQNVTFRCDPISEHNRLYWYRQTLGQGPEFLTYFQNEAQLEKSRLLSDRFSAERPKGSFSTLEIQRTEQGDSAMYLCASSLAGQPGEVKYFGPGTRLTVT.

This chain links TRBV3-1 (or the pseudogene TRBV3-2) with TRBJ1-2; D remains ambiguous. The CDR3 sequence is 13 residues long. V gave up 4 bases and J gave up 7 bases, with 13 bases separating them. Germline V gene data show CDR1 as LGHDT and CDR2 as YNNKEL (reference sequence). The CDR3 spells CASSPFDSGGYTF. The CDR3 DNA reads as TGTGCCAGCAGCCCTTTCGATTCAGGTGGCTACACCTTC.

The chain uses TRBV5-1 and TRBJ2-7; the D gene is possibly TRBD1 (6 bases). The germline gives CDR1 SGHRS, CDR2 YFSETQ. The CDR3 has 14 residues. Trimming stripped 4 bases from V and 3 bases from J, with 14 bases between. The CDR3 DNA reads as TGCGCCAGCAGCATAACACGGGACAACTACGAGCAGTACTTC. It codes for CASSITRDNYEQYF.

This chain links TRBV6-5 with TRBJ2-7; D not certain. Trimming took 2 bases from V and 5 from J, leaving 10 bases between them. Germline V gene data show CDR1 as MNHEY and CDR2 as SVGAGI. CDR3 length: 13 amino acids. CDR3 protein: CASSYVGSNEQYF. In DNA form, the CDR3 reads TGTGCCAGCAGTTACGTTGGTAGTAACGAGCAGTACTTC.

The V gene is TRBV28, the J gene TRBJ1-4; possible D gene TRBD1, 6 bases. Germline lookup yields CDR1 MDHEN and CDR2 SYDVKM. This CDR3 is 14 amino acids long. With 6 bases removed from V and 8 bases from J, the gap between germline ends came to 16 bases. CDR3 loop: CASSSQGVREKLFF. The CDR3 DNA sequence: TGTGCCAGCAGCTCACAGGGAGTACGAGAAAAACTGTTTTTT.

CDR3 sequence (DNA): TGTGCCACCAGTGACCGTGAGCGGGGTGGCACAGATACGCAGTATTTT. Its protein product is CATSDRERGGTDTQYF. The chain employs TRBV24-1 and TRBJ2-3; 7 bases fit TRBD2. V trimming: 4 bases; J trimming: 1 base; junction bases outside the gene matches: 7. Per the germline V gene, CDR1 is KGHDR and CDR2 is SFDVKD. The CDR3 loop spans 16 amino acids.

The chain combines TRBV4-2 with TRBJ2-3, with 8 positions matching TRBD2. The ends lost 1 base at V and 1 base at J; junction bases unmatched: 7. The length of the CDR3 is 17 residues. Germline V gene data show CDR1 as LGHNA and CDR2 as YNFKEQ. CDR3 in DNA: TGTGCCAGCAGCCAAGCATCGGGAGGGGGGCGCACAGATACGCAGTATTTT. As protein: CASSQASGGGRTDTQYF.

This clone was seen only once. The V and J genes are TRBV7-9 and TRBJ2-7, with 11 bases aligning to TRBD2. The trim removed 2 bases at V and 4 bases at J, leaving 10 bases unmatched. The CDR3 length is 17 residues. In germline, CDR1 is SEHNR, CDR2 FQNEAQ (reference sequence). In nucleotides, the CDR3 is TGTGCCAGCAGCTTAAAATTAGCGGGAGGGCTGGGGTACGAGCAGTACTTC. Amino acid sequence: CASSLKLAGGLGYEQYF.

The rearrangement uses TRBV3-1 (or the pseudogene TRBV3-2) and TRBJ1-2; 10 bases map to TRBD1. The V segment lost 3 bases and the J segment 6 bases; nucleotides outside the gene matches: 7. This CDR3 is built from 15 residues. Germline V gene lookup returns CDR1 LGHDT and CDR2 YNNKEL (reference sequence). This CDR3 reads CASSQMTGGEDGYTF. The CDR3 nucleotides read TGTGCCAGCAGCCAGATGACAGGGGGCGAAGATGGCTACACCTTC.

V is TRBV19 and J is TRBJ2-7, with TRBD2 identical over 7 bases. The length of the CDR3 is 17 residues. The germline CDR1 and CDR2 sequences are LNHDA and SQIVND (reference sequence). V lost 0 bases to trimming and J lost 0 bases; unmatched junction nucleotides: 8. CDR3 in amino acids: CASSIEVPSGISYEQYF. CDR3 nucleotide sequence: TGTGCCAGTAGTATAGAAGTCCCTAGCGGAATCTCCTACGAGCAGTACTTC.